These 6 T cell receptor beta chains were sequenced from one sample in a study of T cells after yellow fever vaccination. TCRdb re-derived calls from the 5' RACE reads in MiXCR, one entry per CDR3 protein. The data show 30,000 or so distinct CDR3 sequences, less than 8.5% seen once. The sequencing here drew on PBMCs, either bulk or a sorted T-cell subset (CD4+, CD8+, memory, or dextramer-sorted; not recorded which), taken on the day of the first yellow fever vaccination. All receptors come from a man between 18 and 35 years old who received the YFV17D yellow fever vaccine.

This clonotype was observed at least ten times. The chain recombines TRBV20-1 with TRBJ2-7, with 7 bases identical to TRBD1. Germline V gene sequence: CDR1 DFQATT, CDR2 SNEGSKA (reference sequence). The J segment lost 2 bases and the V segment lost 3 bases, leaving 1 base of the junction unmatched. The CDR3 has 12 amino acids. The CDR3 DNA reads TGCAGTGCTAGGACAGGGACCTACGAGCAGTACTTC. Translation: CSARTGTYEQYF.

This clonotype was counted many times. The J gene is TRBJ2-2, the V gene TRBV6-5, with 10 bases lining up with TRBD2. Germline CDR1 MNHEY, CDR2 SVGAGI. This CDR3 is 14 amino acids long. Trimming at V came to 6 bases and at J to 6 bases, leaving 4 bases not matched to a gene. CDR3 in DNA: TGTGCCAGCAGATCCAGCGGGGGGGCCGGGGAGCTGTTTTTT. It translates to CASRSSGGAGELFF.

In its sample, this clonotype was seen many times. The chain couples TRBV10-3 to TRBJ1-1; maybe TRBD1 (6 bases). CDR1 ENHRY and CDR2 SYGVKD come from the germline V gene. Trimming stripped 9 bases from V and 6 bases from J, with 20 bases between. The CDR3 extends over 14 amino acids. DNA for the CDR3: TGTGCCATTAGGGCCACAGGGCAAAGGGCTGAAGCTTTCTTT. Protein product: CAIRATGQRAEAFF.

This clonotype was counted many times. V gene TRBV15 combines with J gene TRBJ2-3; a possible D gene is TRBD2 (6 bases). Germline CDR1 LNHNV, CDR2 YYDKDF (reference sequence). The CDR3 is 17 residues long. Trimming removed 1 base from V and 2 bases from J, with 16 bases in between. The CDR3 spells CATSRGSPGDPTDTQYF. In DNA form, the CDR3 reads TGTGCCACCAGCAGAGGGTCACCGGGGGACCCCACAGATACGCAGTATTTT.

This clonotype was recorded at least ten times. J is TRBJ2-7 and V is TRBV30, with 10 bases matching TRBD1. CDR1 is GTSNPN, CDR2 SVGIG, per germline (reference sequence). The CDR3 runs 14 residues. Trimming at V came to 5 bases and at J to 3 bases, leaving 7 bases not matched to a gene. The CDR3 bases are TGTGCCTGGGACCCGGGACAGGGGTACTACGAGCAGTACTTC. It translates to CAWDPGQGYYEQYF.

The table lists this clonotype with many counts. V is TRBV12-3 or TRBV12-4 and J is TRBJ2-3; 7 nucleotides line up with TRBD2. The CDR3 covers 13 residues. V dropped 2 bases and J dropped 4; count of bases not matched to a gene: 0. CDR3 protein: CASSLRGADTQYF. For the CDR3, the DNA is TGTGCCAGCAGTTTACGGGGGGCAGATACGCAGTATTTT.